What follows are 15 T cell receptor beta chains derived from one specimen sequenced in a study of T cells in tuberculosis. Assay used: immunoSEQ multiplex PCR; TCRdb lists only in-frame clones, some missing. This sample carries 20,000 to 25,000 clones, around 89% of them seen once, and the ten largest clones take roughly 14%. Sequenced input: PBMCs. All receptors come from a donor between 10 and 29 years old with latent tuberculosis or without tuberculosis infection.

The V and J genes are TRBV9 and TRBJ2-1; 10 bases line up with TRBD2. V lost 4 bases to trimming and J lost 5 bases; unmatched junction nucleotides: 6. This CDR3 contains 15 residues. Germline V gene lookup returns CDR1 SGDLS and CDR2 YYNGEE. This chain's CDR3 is CASSPYSGGNNEQFF. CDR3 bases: TGTGCCAGCAGCCCCTATAGCGGGGGGAACAATGAGCAGTTCTTC.

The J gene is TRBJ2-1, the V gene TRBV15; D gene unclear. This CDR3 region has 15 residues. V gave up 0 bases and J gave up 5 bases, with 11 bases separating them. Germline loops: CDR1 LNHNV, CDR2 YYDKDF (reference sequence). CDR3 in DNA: TGTGCCACCAGCAGAGAGCGACTCCTGGACAATGAGCAGTTCTTC. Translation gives CATSRERLLDNEQFF.

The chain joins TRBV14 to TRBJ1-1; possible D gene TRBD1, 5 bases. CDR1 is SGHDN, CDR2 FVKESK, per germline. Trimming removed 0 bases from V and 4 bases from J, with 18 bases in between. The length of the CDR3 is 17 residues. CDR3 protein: CASSQDGWGDRGTEAFF. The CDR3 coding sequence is TGTGCCAGCAGCCAAGATGGATGGGGGGATAGGGGCACTGAAGCTTTCTTT.

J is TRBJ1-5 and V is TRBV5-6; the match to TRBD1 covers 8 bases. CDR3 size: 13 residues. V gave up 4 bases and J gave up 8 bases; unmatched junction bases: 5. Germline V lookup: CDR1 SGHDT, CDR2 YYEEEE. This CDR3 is CASSTGGREPQHF. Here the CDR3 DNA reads TGTGCCAGCAGCACAGGGGGTAGGGAGCCCCAGCATTTT.

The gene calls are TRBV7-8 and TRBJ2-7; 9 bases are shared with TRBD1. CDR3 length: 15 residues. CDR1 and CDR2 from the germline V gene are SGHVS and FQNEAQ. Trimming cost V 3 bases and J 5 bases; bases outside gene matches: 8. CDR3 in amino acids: CASSFGDRVPHEQYF. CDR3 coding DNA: TGTGCCAGCAGCTTCGGGGACAGGGTTCCCCACGAGCAGTACTTC.

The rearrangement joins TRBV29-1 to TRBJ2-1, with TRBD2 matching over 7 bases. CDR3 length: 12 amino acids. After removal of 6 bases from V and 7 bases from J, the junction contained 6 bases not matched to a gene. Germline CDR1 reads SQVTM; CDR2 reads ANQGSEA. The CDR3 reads CSVGGMGNEQFF. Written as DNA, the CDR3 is TGCAGCGTGGGGGGGATGGGGAATGAGCAGTTCTTC.

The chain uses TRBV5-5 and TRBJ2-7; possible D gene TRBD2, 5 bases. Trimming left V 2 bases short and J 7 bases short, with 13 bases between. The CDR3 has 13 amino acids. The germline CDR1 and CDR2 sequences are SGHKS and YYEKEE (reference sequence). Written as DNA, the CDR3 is TGTGCCAGCAGCTTCGGGTGGACGGGGGAGCAGTACTTC. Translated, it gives CASSFGWTGEQYF.

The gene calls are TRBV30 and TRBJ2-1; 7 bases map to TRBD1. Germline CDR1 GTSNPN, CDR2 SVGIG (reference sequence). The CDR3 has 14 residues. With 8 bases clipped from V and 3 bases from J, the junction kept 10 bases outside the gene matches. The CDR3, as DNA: TGTGCCCGGGCGTCGGGGACAGACTACAATGAGCAGTTCTTC. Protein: CARASGTDYNEQFF.

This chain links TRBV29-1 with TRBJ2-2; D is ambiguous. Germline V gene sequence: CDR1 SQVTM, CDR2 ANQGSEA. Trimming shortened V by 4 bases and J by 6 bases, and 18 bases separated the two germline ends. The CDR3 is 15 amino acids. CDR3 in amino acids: CSVAFPPGRAGELFF. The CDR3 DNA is TGCAGCGTTGCCTTCCCCCCCGGTCGTGCCGGGGAGCTGTTTTTT.

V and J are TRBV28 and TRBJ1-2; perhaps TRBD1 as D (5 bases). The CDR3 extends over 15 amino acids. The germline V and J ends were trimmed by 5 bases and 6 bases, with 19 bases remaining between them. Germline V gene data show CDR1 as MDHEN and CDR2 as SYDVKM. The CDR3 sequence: CASSLRGGFVDGYTF. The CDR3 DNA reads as TGTGCCAGCAGTCTCCGCGGGGGTTTTGTCGATGGCTACACCTTC.

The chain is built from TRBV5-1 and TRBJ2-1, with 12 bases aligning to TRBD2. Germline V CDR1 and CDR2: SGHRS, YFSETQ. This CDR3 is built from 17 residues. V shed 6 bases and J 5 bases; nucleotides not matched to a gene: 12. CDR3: CASKRLAGVPPDNEQFF. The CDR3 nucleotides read TGCGCCAGCAAACGACTAGCGGGGGTTCCTCCAGACAATGAGCAGTTCTTC. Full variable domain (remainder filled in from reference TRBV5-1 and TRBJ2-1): KAGVTQTPRYLIKTRGQQVTLSCSPISGHRSVSWYQQTPGQGLQFLFEYFSETQRNKGNFPGRFSGRQFSNSRSEMNVSTLELGDSALYLCASKRLAGVPPDNEQFFGPGTRLTVL.

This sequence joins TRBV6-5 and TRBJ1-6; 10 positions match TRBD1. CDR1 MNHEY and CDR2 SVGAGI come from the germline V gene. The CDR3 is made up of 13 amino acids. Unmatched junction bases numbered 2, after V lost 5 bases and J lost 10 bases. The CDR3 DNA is TGTGCCAGCAGTAAGGGACAGGGGTCACCCCTCCACTTT. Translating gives CASSKGQGSPLHF.

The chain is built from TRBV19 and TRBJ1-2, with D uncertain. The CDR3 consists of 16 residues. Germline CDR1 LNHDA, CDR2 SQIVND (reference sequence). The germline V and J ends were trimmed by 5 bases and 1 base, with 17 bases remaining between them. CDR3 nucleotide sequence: TGTGCCAGTAGTCCGGGATTCTCCCGCTTTAACTATGGCTACACCTTC. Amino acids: CASSPGFSRFNYGYTF.

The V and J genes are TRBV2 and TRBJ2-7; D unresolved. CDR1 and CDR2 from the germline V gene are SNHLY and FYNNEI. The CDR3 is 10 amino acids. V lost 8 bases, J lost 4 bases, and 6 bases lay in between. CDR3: CASSEYEQYF. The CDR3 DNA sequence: TGTGCCAGCTCAGAATACGAGCAGTACTTC.

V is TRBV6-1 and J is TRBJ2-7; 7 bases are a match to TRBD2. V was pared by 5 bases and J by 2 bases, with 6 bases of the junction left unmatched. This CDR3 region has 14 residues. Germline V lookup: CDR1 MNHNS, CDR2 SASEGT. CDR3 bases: TGTGCCAGCAGTTCCCTGGGGACTACCTACGAGCAGTACTTC. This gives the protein CASSSLGTTYEQYF.